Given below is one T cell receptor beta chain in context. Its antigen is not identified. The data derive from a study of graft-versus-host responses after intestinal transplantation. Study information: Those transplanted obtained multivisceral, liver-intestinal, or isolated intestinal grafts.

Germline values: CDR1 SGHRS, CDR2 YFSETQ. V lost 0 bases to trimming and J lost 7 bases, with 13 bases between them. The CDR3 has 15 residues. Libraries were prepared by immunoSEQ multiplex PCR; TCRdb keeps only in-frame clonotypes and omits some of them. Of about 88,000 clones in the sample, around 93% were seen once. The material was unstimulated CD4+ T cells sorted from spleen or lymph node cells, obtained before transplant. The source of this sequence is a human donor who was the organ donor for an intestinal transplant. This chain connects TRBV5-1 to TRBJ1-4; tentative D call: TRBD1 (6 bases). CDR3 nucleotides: TGCGCCAGCAGCTTGGCCCAGTCACAGGGTGAAAAACTGTTTTTT. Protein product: CASSLAQSQGEKLFF.